The 8 T cell receptor beta chains below all came from one sample that was sequenced in a study of blood T cells in healthy people across ages (dated by TCRdb to about 2015). The library was obtained by 5' RACE. TCRdb names Illumina HiSeq 2500 as the instrument used. A second about 6 to 11 cycle PCR used a sample-barcoded 5' primer and a J-beta primer mix. TCRdb reran the public reads through fastp at Q25 and MiXCR, keeping productive beta chains. Each entry is one CDR3 protein sequence, shown with its most common DNA and genes. The sample yields about 760,000 distinct CDR3 sequences; more than 55% were counted once. Around a quarter of the sample lies in the top ten. Material: blood. The receptors were gathered from a man in his forties in good health.

V gene TRBV20-1 combines with J gene TRBJ2-5, with 9 bases aligning to TRBD2. Matching the DNA end better, TRBJ2-7 makes the J call doubtful. Germline V lookup: CDR1 DFQATT, CDR2 SNEGSKA (reference sequence). The CDR3 covers 17 residues. The chain's CDR3 is CSARKRTSAITSYEQYF. In nucleotides, the CDR3 is TGCAGTGCTAGAAAACGGACTAGCGCCATAACCTCCTACGAGCAGTACTTC.

As for this clonotype: At one of its ends the junction is not consistent with the germline gene, which may arise from a read error. V gene TRBV20-1 combines with J gene TRBJ1-1, with D tentatively TRBD1 (6 bases). From germline, CDR1 is DFQATT and CDR2 SNEGSKA (reference sequence). This CDR3 spans 14 amino acids. CDR3 nucleotide sequence: TGTGGCTCAAACAGGGTGAACATGAACACTGAAGCTTTCTTT. Encoded protein: CGSNRVNMNTEAFF.

The V gene is TRBV27, the J gene TRBJ2-7, with 9 bases lining up with TRBD2. The length of the CDR3 is 16 residues. Per the germline V gene, CDR1 is MNHEY and CDR2 is SMNVEV (reference sequence). Trimming removed 3 bases from V and 6 bases from J; junction bases left unmatched: 12. The CDR3 nucleotides are TGTGCCAGCAGTTTGTGGCGGGAGGGCCTAGCTGTCGAGCAGTACTTC. This encodes CASSLWREGLAVEQYF.

The chain carries TRBV6-5 and TRBJ2-5, with no clear D. This CDR3 contains 15 residues. The germline V and J ends were trimmed by 3 bases and 1 base, with 12 bases remaining between them. Looked up from germline, CDR1 is MNHEY and CDR2 is SVGAGI. CDR3 sequence: CASSYLQFGQETQYF. The CDR3 nucleotides read TGTGCCAGCAGTTATTTGCAGTTTGGCCAAGAGACCCAGTACTTC.

V gene TRBV12-3 or TRBV12-4 combines with J gene TRBJ2-2; the D gene is possibly TRBD1 (5 bases). With 5 bases removed from V and 7 bases from J, the gap between germline ends came to 11 bases. The CDR3 covers 13 residues. CDR3 residues: CASSVSQGGELFF. The CDR3 DNA sequence: TGTGCCAGCAGTGTATCCCAGGGCGGGGAGCTGTTTTTT.

A few counts support this clonotype. This chain joins TRBV7-8 and TRBJ2-3; possible D gene TRBD1, 5 bases. The length of the CDR3 is 15 residues. Germline assignment: CDR1 SGHVS and CDR2 FQNEAQ. V gave up 6 bases and J gave up 2 bases, with 15 bases separating them. The CDR3: CASSTTELFTDTQYF. The CDR3 nucleotides read TGTGCCAGCAGTACGACAGAATTATTCACAGATACGCAGTATTTT. The full variable domain, in which reference TRBV7-8 and TRBJ2-3 provide the parts outside the CDR3, is GAGVSQSPRYKVAKRGQDVALRCDPISGHVSLFWYQQALGQGPEFLTYFQNEAQLDKSGLPSDRFFAERPEGSVSTLKIQRTQQEDSAVYLCASSTTELFTDTQYFGPGTRLTVL.

The chain employs TRBV13 and TRBJ2-1, with 9 positions matching TRBD2. Trimming removed 2 bases from V and 9 bases from J; junction bases left unmatched: 8. Germline assignment: CDR1 PRHDT and CDR2 FYEKMQ (reference sequence). This CDR3 contains 15 residues. The CDR3 nucleotides read TGTGCCAGCAGCTTAAGGGGCGGGAGGGCCGGTGAGCAGTTCTTC. This encodes CASSLRGGRAGEQFF.

The CDR3 is CSATKQGHNTDTQYF. CDR3 in DNA: TGCAGTGCAACCAAACAGGGGCACAACACAGATACGCAGTATTTT. This chain links TRBV20-1 with TRBJ2-3, with 7 bases matching TRBD1. The V gene end was trimmed by 6 bases and the J gene end by 2 bases; junction bases not matched to a gene: 11. The CDR3 extends over 15 amino acids. The germline V gene encodes CDR1 DFQATT and CDR2 SNEGSKA (reference sequence).